This TCR beta chain was recovered during a study of T cells in Graves' hyperthyroidism and ophthalmopathy. A Clinical Activity Score of at least 3, a NOSPECS grade of at least 4 and a duration under 3 months were recorded in the ophthalmopathy patients. This clonotype was detected many times. What it recognizes is unknown. General study points: In the blood, most expanded thyroid clonotypes above 0.001 appeared as well. Ophthalmopathy was distinguished from stable hyperthyroidism by 13 V-J signatures.

Germline V gives CDR1 SGHVS, CDR2 FQNEAQ. The CDR3 has 14 residues. Trimming took off 6 bases at V and 4 bases at J, with 15 bases between the two ends. Amplification yielded TCR beta CDR3 regions, with RNA transcripts as the source. Initially, a first-round RT-PCR of the TCR CDR3 employed the HTBI primer set. From the multiplex PCR reads, TCRdb called clonotypes with MiXCR, one entry per CDR3 protein. The table includes roughly 400,000 distinct CDR3 sequences, around 15% detected once. The chain has TRBV7-8 and TRBJ1-2; D not certain. The material sequenced was blood. This clonotype was obtained from a man between 50 and 59 years old with Graves' ophthalmopathy. The CDR3 sequence: CASSSDTHLYGYTF. The CDR3 DNA sequence: TGTGCCAGCAGTTCTGACACTCACCTCTATGGCTACACCTTC.